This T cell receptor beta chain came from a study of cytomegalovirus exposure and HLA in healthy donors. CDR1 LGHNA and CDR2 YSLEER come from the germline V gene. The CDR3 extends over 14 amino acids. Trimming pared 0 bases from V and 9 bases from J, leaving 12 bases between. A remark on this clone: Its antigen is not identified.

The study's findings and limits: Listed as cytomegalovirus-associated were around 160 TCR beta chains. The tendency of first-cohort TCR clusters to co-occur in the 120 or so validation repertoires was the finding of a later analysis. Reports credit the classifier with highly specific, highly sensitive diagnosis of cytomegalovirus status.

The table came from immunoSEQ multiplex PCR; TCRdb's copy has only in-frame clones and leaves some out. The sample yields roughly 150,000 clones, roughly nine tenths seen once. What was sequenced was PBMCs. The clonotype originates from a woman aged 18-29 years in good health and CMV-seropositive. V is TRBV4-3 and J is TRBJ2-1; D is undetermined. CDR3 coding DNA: TGCGCCAGCAGCCAAGATCGGTGGGCTGGTGAGCAGTTCTTC. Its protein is CASSQDRWAGEQFF.